Each of the 27 T cell receptor beta chains below was sequenced from the same sample in a study of PD-1 blockade in classical Hodgkin lymphoma. TCRdb keeps only in-frame clones here, not all; method: immunoSEQ multiplex PCR. Altogether under 100,000 clones are present, 85% to 95% being singletons, with the ten largest covering 2.6%. Every patient experienced relapse after autologous stem cell transplantation, and brentuximab vedotin exposure varied. The material sequenced was peripheral blood mononuclear cells (PBMCs), taken before the second cycle of nivolumab. These receptors were obtained from a human donor with classical Hodgkin lymphoma.

This sequence joins TRBV11-2 and TRBJ2-5; TRBD1 might be the D (5 bases). The V gene lost 1 base and the J gene lost 2 bases, with 5 bases spanning the gap. The CDR3 runs 13 residues. Looked up from germline, CDR1 is SGHAT and CDR2 is FQNNGV. The CDR3 here is CASSLGQQETQYF. Here the CDR3 DNA reads TGTGCCAGCAGCTTAGGACAGCAAGAGACCCAGTACTTC.

The V and J genes are TRBV5-6 and TRBJ1-4; 7 nucleotides agree with TRBD1. Per the germline V gene, CDR1 is SGHDT and CDR2 is YYEEEE. V dropped 2 bases and J dropped 0; count of bases not matched to a gene: 10. The CDR3 has 18 amino acids. CDR3 protein: CASSLLLGQAATNEKLFF. For the CDR3, the DNA is TGTGCCAGCAGCTTATTGCTAGGACAGGCTGCAACTAATGAAAAACTGTTTTTT.

This clone was found once. The chain couples TRBV5-6 to TRBJ1-5, with D uncertain. CDR1 is SGHDT and CDR2 is YYEEEE in the germline V gene. The CDR3 covers 13 residues. V gave up 0 bases and J gave up 3 bases, with 4 bases separating them. CDR3: CASSLGLNQPQHF. The CDR3, as DNA: TGTGCCAGCAGCTTGGGACTCAATCAGCCCCAGCATTTT.

J is TRBJ1-2 and V is TRBV28; D may be TRBD1 (5 bases). Trimming pared 7 bases from V and 4 bases from J, leaving 25 bases between. This CDR3 is built from 17 residues. Germline V gene data show CDR1 as MDHEN and CDR2 as SYDVKM. This chain's CDR3 is CASTLGEGESGVYGYTF. The DNA for the CDR3 is TGTGCCAGCACCTTGGGGGAGGGTGAGAGCGGGGTCTATGGCTACACCTTC.

The chain combines TRBV27 with TRBJ2-5; D not resolved. The better agreement between TRBJ2-7 and the DNA end casts doubt on the J call. The germline V gene encodes CDR1 MNHEY and CDR2 SMNVEV (reference sequence). The CDR3 runs to 14 residues. CDR3 bases: TGTGCCAGCAGTTTAGGGCGGCTAAATTACGAGCAGTACTTC. Residues: CASSLGRLNYEQYF.

V is TRBV5-1 and J is TRBJ1-4, with D uncertain. V lost 0 bases and J lost 5, with 11 bases in between. The CDR3 extends over 15 amino acids. Per germline, CDR1 SGHRS and CDR2 YFSETQ. CDR3 DNA: TGCGCCAGCAGCTTGGCATGGGGAATGAATGAAAAACTGTTTTTT. Translating gives CASSLAWGMNEKLFF.

This clone has a single count. The chain links TRBV30 to TRBJ2-7; 7 bases line up with TRBD1. This CDR3 is built from 12 residues. V was pared by 8 bases and J by 2 bases, with 6 bases of the junction left unmatched. CDR1 and CDR2 (germline): GTSNPN, SVGIG (reference sequence). CDR3 region: CAGQQGAYEQYF. CDR3 in DNA: TGTGCCGGCCAGCAGGGGGCCTACGAGCAGTACTTC.

The V call is TRBV30, the J call TRBJ2-5; TRBD2 matches at 13 bases. The CDR3 extends over 16 amino acids. J lost 7 bases, V lost 2 bases, and 10 bases had no gene match. Germline assignment: CDR1 GTSNPN and CDR2 SVGIG (reference sequence). This chain's CDR3 is CAWSPTTSGRFGTQYF. CDR3 coding DNA: TGTGCCTGGAGTCCAACGACTAGCGGGAGGTTCGGGACCCAGTACTTC.

This clone came up once. This rearrangement joins TRBV18 to TRBJ1-5; 8 bases line up with TRBD1. Losses at the gene ends were 5 bases for V and 0 bases for J; bases not matched to a gene: 9. There are 17 residues in the CDR3. The germline V gene has CDR1 KGHSH and CDR2 LQKENI. CDR3 protein: CASSISTGQDSNQPQHF. For the CDR3, the DNA is TGTGCCAGCTCAATATCAACGGGACAGGATAGCAATCAGCCCCAGCATTTT.

The chain joins TRBV13 to TRBJ2-2; TRBD2 aligns across 14 bases. CDR1 and CDR2 from the germline V gene are PRHDT and FYEKMQ (reference sequence). This CDR3 spans 20 amino acids. With 1 base clipped from V and 7 bases from J, the junction kept 14 bases outside the gene matches. The chain's CDR3 is CASSLDPRRGTSGSGGELFF. In DNA form, the CDR3 reads TGTGCCAGCAGCTTAGACCCTAGGCGTGGGACTAGCGGGAGTGGCGGGGAGCTGTTTTTT.

The chain carries TRBV10-3 and TRBJ2-5; unclear D gene. Germline CDR1 is ENHRY and CDR2 is SYGVKD. The ends were cut back, 2 bases at V and 5 bases at J, with 9 bases in the middle. CDR3 length equals 13 residues. CDR3 protein: CAISERQMETQYF. CDR3 in DNA: TGTGCCATCAGTGAGCGCCAAATGGAGACCCAGTACTTC.

The J gene is TRBJ2-7, the V gene TRBV11-2; 7 bases fit TRBD1. The CDR3 covers 17 residues. Germline V gene lookup returns CDR1 SGHAT and CDR2 FQNNGV. V gave up 7 bases and J gave up 1 base; unmatched junction bases: 16. As DNA, the CDR3 is TGTGCCAGCAACCCCGTGTACAGCAGGGGGAGATCCTACGAGCAGTACTTC. This codes for CASNPVYSRGRSYEQYF.

The gene calls are TRBV29-1 and TRBJ2-1; D possibly uses TRBD1 or TRBD2 (5 bases each). Germline-derived CDR1 and CDR2 are SQVTM and ANQGSEA. Between the trimmed V and J ends, which lost 4 bases and 7 bases, there was a span of 14 bases. The CDR3 is 13 residues long. As DNA, the CDR3 is TGCAGCGTTGTCCGGGACCCCAATAATGAGCAGTTCTTC. It is translated as CSVVRDPNNEQFF.

The rearrangement uses TRBV19 and TRBJ2-2; D might be TRBD2 (6 bases). Germline V gene data show CDR1 as LNHDA and CDR2 as SQIVND (reference sequence). This CDR3 region has 15 residues. Trimming shortened V by 3 bases and J by 5 bases, and 13 bases separated the two germline ends. CDR3 residues: CASSIRREGTGELFF. In DNA form, the CDR3 reads TGTGCCAGTAGTATTCGGAGGGAAGGGACCGGGGAGCTGTTTTTT.

The chain joins TRBV19 to TRBJ2-5; D is ambiguous. CDR3 size: 16 residues. Germline assignment: CDR1 LNHDA and CDR2 SQIVND (reference sequence). V lost 3 bases and J 5 bases, leaving 19 bases between the germline ends. CDR3 DNA: TGTGCCAGTAGTATGGGGTCTAGAGATTACCGGGAGACCCAGTACTTC. Translated, it gives CASSMGSRDYRETQYF.

The chain joins TRBV28 to TRBJ2-1; 7 nucleotides agree with TRBD1. Germline CDR1 is MDHEN and CDR2 is SYDVKM. The CDR3 runs 15 residues. V was clipped by 8 bases and J by 6 bases; unmatched bases: 13. CDR3 nucleotides: TGTGCCAGCGGCTTCGAGCGCGCAGGGGGCAATGAGCAGTTCTTC. This sequence encodes CASGFERAGGNEQFF.

The chain uses TRBV7-2 and TRBJ2-7; no firm D call. V was trimmed by 0 bases and J by 2 bases, leaving 14 bases between them. Germline CDR1 and CDR2: SGHTA and FQGNSA. This CDR3 has 16 amino acids. CDR3 sequence (DNA): TGTGCCAGCAGCTTAGCGCGGTTTACCCTAACCTACGAGCAGTACTTC. It is translated as CASSLARFTLTYEQYF.

This clone appeared a single time. V is TRBV11-2 and J is TRBJ2-7; no clear D. CDR1 and CDR2 (germline): SGHAT, FQNNGV. The CDR3 covers 12 residues. V lost 5 bases, J lost 3 bases, and 8 bases lay in between. This CDR3 reads CASSHPFYEQYF. The DNA of the CDR3 is TGTGCCAGCAGCCATCCCTTCTACGAGCAGTACTTC.

In DNA, the CDR3 is TGTGCCAGCAGTCACGCGACAGGGCCTTACGAGCAGTACTTC. This encodes CASSHATGPYEQYF. V is TRBV27 and J is TRBJ2-7, with 7 bases fitting TRBD1. Germline V lookup: CDR1 MNHEY, CDR2 SMNVEV (reference sequence). V lost 5 bases to trimming and J lost 4 bases; unmatched junction nucleotides: 8. There are 14 residues in the CDR3.

The chain employs TRBV7-2 and TRBJ1-1, with unresolved D. This CDR3 has 13 amino acids. V was pared by 8 bases and J by 1 base, with 11 bases between. CDR1 and CDR2 from the germline V gene are SGHTA and FQGNSA. CDR3 protein: CASRWQTNTEAFF. CDR3 in DNA: TGTGCCAGCCGGTGGCAGACGAACACTGAAGCTTTCTTT. The full variable domain, rest sourced from reference TRBV7-2 and TRBJ1-1, is GAGVSQSPSNKVTEKGKDVELRCDPISGHTALYWYRQSLGQGLEFLIYFQGNSAPDKSGLPSDRFSAERTGGSVSTLTIQRTQQEDSAVYLCASRWQTNTEAFFGQGTRLTVV.

This chain uses TRBV30 with TRBJ2-7; unclear D gene. CDR3 size: 16 residues. V lost 0 bases and J lost 0, with 15 bases in between. CDR1 and CDR2 from the germline V gene are GTSNPN and SVGIG (reference sequence). CDR3 in amino acids: CAWSVPALGSSYEQYF. In DNA form, the CDR3 reads TGTGCCTGGAGTGTACCGGCCCTTGGATCCTCCTACGAGCAGTACTTC.

The V and J genes are TRBV30 and TRBJ1-5, with TRBD1 identical over 7 bases. Germline V gives CDR1 GTSNPN, CDR2 SVGIG (reference sequence). V was pared by 1 base and J by 6 bases, with 12 bases of the junction left unmatched. The CDR3 covers 16 residues. The CDR3, as DNA: TGTGCCTGGAGTGGGGAGCTGGCAGGGGGAGGTCAGCCCCAGCATTTT. Translating gives CAWSGELAGGGQPQHF.

The rearrangement links TRBV6-6 to TRBJ2-5; TRBD1 aligns across 10 bases. The J call is doubtful: the DNA matches TRBJ2-7 better. Germline V CDR1 and CDR2: MNHNY, SVGAGI (reference sequence). This CDR3 has 14 amino acids. The CDR3 DNA sequence: TGTGCCAGCAGCGGGACAGGGGCGTTCTACGAGCAGTACTTC. Its translation: CASSGTGAFYEQYF.

The J gene is TRBJ2-5, the V gene TRBV28; 10 bases are shared with TRBD2. Looked up from germline, CDR1 is MDHEN and CDR2 is SYDVKM. Trimming at V came to 5 bases and at J to 3 bases, leaving 15 bases not matched to a gene. The CDR3 loop spans 18 amino acids. The CDR3 is CASSPDGQLAGREETQYF. The DNA for the CDR3 is TGTGCCAGCAGTCCCGACGGCCAACTAGCGGGAAGGGAAGAGACCCAGTACTTC.

This clone showed up just once. V is TRBV2 and J is TRBJ2-3, with 7 bases aligning to TRBD2. The CDR3 runs 17 residues. Germline CDR1 and CDR2: SNHLY and FYNNEI. J was trimmed by 1 base and V by 7 bases; bases with no gene match: 14. The CDR3 DNA reads as TGTGCCAGCACTCCCGGGGAGGGCCTTTGGGGCACAGATACGCAGTATTTT. Translation: CASTPGEGLWGTDTQYF.

This chain uses TRBV28 with TRBJ2-2, with 8 bases fitting TRBD1. The trim removed 10 bases at V and 6 bases at J, leaving 10 bases unmatched. CDR1 is MDHEN and CDR2 is SYDVKM in the germline V gene. The CDR3 is 14 amino acids. CDR3 coding DNA: TGTGCCACCCAGGGGGCGGAAGTCGCCGGGGAGCTGTTTTTT. This encodes CATQGAEVAGELFF.

This rearrangement joins TRBV7-9 to TRBJ2-5; the D is unclear. The V gene's germline CDR1 is SEHNR and CDR2 FQNEAQ (reference sequence). Trimming pared 1 base from V and 1 base from J, leaving 7 bases between. The CDR3 has 14 residues. The CDR3 loop reads CASSLVSTQETQYF. DNA of the CDR3: TGTGCCAGCAGCTTAGTGAGTACCCAAGAGACCCAGTACTTC.